Listed below are T cell receptor beta chains from one sample, sequenced in a study of graft-versus-host responses after intestinal transplantation. Method: immunoSEQ multiplex PCR; TCRdb's copy keeps in-frame clones and lacks some. The data show around 1,900 clones, 80% to 90% seen once. Material: ileum tissue, obtained around nine weeks after transplant. Receptors were obtained from a human patient who received an intestinal transplant, so some T cells may come from the graft donor. Both conserved end residues are part of each CDR3. The order of the fields is clone size, D gene, J gene, V gene, CDR3 protein, CDR3 DNA. D genes are given only for firm matches. Rows may omit the clone size; those that give it use once, few, many or a size class.

>NA|TRBD2|TRBJ2-7|TRBV6-5
CASSRGLAGPYEQYF
TGTGCCAGCAGTCGTGGACTAGCGGGACCTTACGAGCAGTACTTC
>NA|NA|TRBJ2-7|TRBV9
CASSIGTGYEQYF
TGTGCCAGCAGCATCGGGACGGGGTACGAGCAGTACTTC
>NA|NA|TRBJ2-7|TRBV4-3
CASSPYWGAHEQYF
TGCGCCAGCAGCCCCTATTGGGGGGCTCACGAGCAGTACTTC
>NA|TRBD1|TRBJ1-2|TRBV5-1
CASSGGTGGVYGYTF
TGCGCCAGCAGCGGAGGGACAGGGGGAGTCTATGGCTACACCTTC
>NA|TRBD2|TRBJ2-5|TRBV4-1
CASSQLAVKETQYF
TGCGCCAGCAGCCAACTAGCGGTTAAAGAGACCCAGTACTTC
>NA|NA|TRBJ2-7|TRBV6-5
CASSYSWVAYEQYF
TGTGCCAGCAGTTACTCGTGGGTGGCCTACGAGCAGTACTTC
>NA|TRBD2|TRBJ2-7|TRBV11-2
CASSSPNKGRACLYEQYF
TGTGCCAGCAGCTCCCCCAATAAGGGGAGGGCTTGCCTCTACGAGCAGTACTTC
>NA|TRBD1|TRBJ2-2|TRBV4-1
CASSQDPRPGTGTGELFF
TGCGCCAGCAGCCAAGATCCGAGGCCCGGGACAGGGACCGGGGAGCTGTTTTTT
>NA|TRBD2|TRBJ2-7|TRBV10-3
CAIRDSGGSYEQYF
TGTGCCATCAGGGATAGCGGGGGCTCCTACGAGCAGTACTTC
>NA|TRBD2|TRBJ2-3|TRBV30
CAWSWVAGVDTQYF
TGTGCCTGGAGTTGGGTAGCGGGAGTAGATACGCAGTATTTT
>few|NA|TRBJ2-7|TRBV5-5
CASSPGTEPYEQYF
TGTGCCAGCAGCCCCGGGACCGAACCCTACGAGCAGTACTTC
>NA|TRBD2|TRBJ2-2|TRBV19
CAWASGRRGELFF
TGTGCCTGGGCTAGCGGGAGAAGGGGGGAGCTGTTTTTT
>NA|TRBD2|TRBJ2-1|TRBV4-3
CASSQVGLAEPPYNEQFF
TGCGCCAGCAGCCAAGTCGGGCTAGCGGAGCCACCTTACAATGAGCAGTTCTTC
>NA|NA|TRBJ1-1|TRBV27
CASSVTHLKRLNTEAFF
TGTGCCAGCAGCGTAACCCACCTGAAGAGATTGAACACTGAAGCTTTCTTT
>NA|TRBD1|TRBJ2-7|TRBV2
CASSLRGTGGRYEQYF
TGTGCCAGCAGCCTTCGGGGCACAGGGGGCCGGTACGAGCAGTACTTC
>NA|TRBD1|TRBJ1-1|TRBV7-4
CASSHGQGPTEAFF
TGTGCCAGCAGCCACGGACAGGGGCCCACTGAAGCTTTCTTT
>NA|NA|TRBJ2-2|TRBV7-2
CASSAGHYTGELFF
TGTGCCAGCAGCGCGGGACACTACACCGGGGAGCTGTTTTTT
>NA|TRBD2|TRBJ2-7|TRBV18
CASSPWGGVTNEQYF
TGTGCCAGCTCACCTTGGGGGGGAGTAACGAACGAGCAGTACTTC